The present T cell receptor (beta chain) was sequenced within a study of glioma-infiltrating T cells. Study-level findings and limits: CDR3 overlap between tissue and blood was very small. Gliomas, especially low-grade, showed above-expected tissue-blood divergence; non-neoplastic patients showed below.

TCR alpha and beta CDR3 regions were amplified from RNA using iRepertoire nested multiplex PCR. For one-step reverse transcription and amplification, about 85-400 ng of tissue mRNA or PBMC total RNA was used. A single record per CDR3 protein comes from TCRdb applying MiXCR to the multiplex PCR reads. The table records about 130,000 distinct CDR3 sequences, roughly 25% of them present only once. CDR3 size: 13 residues. Germline V gives CDR1 MNHNS, CDR2 SASEGT. V lost 8 bases to trimming and J lost 6 bases; unmatched junction nucleotides: 7. In this sample, this clonotype turned up many times. What it recognizes is unknown.

The sequenced sample consisted of glioma tissue, nonneoplastic brain tissue, or PBMCs (not recorded which). The origin of this receptor is a human donor with low-grade glioma or glioblastoma, undergoing nonglioma brain surgery, or in good health (not recorded which). The chain is built from TRBV6-1 and TRBJ2-3, with 8 bases fitting TRBD2. The DNA for the CDR3 is TGTGCCAGCCTAGCGGGCGTGGGGGATACGCAGTATTTT. Its protein is CASLAGVGDTQYF.